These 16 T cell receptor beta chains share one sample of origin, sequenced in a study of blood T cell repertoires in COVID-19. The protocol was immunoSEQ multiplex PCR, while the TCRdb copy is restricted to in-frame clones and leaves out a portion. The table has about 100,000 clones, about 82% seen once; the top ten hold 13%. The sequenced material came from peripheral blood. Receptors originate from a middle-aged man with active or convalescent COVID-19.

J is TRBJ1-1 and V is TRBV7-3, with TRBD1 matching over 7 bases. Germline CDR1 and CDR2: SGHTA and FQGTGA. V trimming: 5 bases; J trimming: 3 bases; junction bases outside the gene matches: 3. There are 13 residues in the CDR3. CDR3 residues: CASSRGQHTEAFF. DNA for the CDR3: TGTGCCAGCAGCCGGGGACAGCACACTGAAGCTTTCTTT.

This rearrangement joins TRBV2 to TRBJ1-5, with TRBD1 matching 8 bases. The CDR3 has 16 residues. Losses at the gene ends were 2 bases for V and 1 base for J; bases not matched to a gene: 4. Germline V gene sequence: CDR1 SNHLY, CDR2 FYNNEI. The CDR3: CASSEQGASSNQPQHF. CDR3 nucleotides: TGTGCCAGCAGTGAACAGGGGGCTTCGAGCAATCAGCCCCAGCATTTT.

CDR3 region: CASRWSASGSTGELFF. The DNA of the CDR3 is TGCGCCAGCAGGTGGTCGGCTAGCGGGAGTACCGGGGAGCTGTTTTTT. V usage is TRBV5-1 and J usage is TRBJ2-2; 10 bases agree with TRBD2. J lost 5 bases, V lost 5 bases, and 9 bases had no gene match. The CDR3 totals 16 residues. Germline CDR1 and CDR2: SGHRS and YFSETQ.

CDR3 in DNA: TGTGCCAGCGGAGCTCCCTATGGCTACACCTTC. Protein product: CASGAPYGYTF. The chain recombines TRBV27 with TRBJ1-2; D is undetermined. This CDR3 spans 11 amino acids. In germline, CDR1 is MNHEY, CDR2 SMNVEV (reference sequence). Trimming shortened V by 8 bases and J by 4 bases, and 8 bases separated the two germline ends.

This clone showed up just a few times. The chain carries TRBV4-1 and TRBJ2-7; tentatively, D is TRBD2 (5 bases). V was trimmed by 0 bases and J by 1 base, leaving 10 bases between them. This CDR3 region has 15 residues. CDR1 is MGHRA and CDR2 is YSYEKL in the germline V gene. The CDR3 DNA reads TGCGCCAGCAGCCAAGAGTGGGAGACATCCTACGAGCAGTACTTC. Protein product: CASSQEWETSYEQYF.

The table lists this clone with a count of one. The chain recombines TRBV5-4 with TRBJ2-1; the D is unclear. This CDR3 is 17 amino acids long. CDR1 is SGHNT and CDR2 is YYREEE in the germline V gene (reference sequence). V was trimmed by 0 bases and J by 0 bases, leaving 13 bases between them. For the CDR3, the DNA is TGTGCCAGCAGCTTGGCTGGCGGAAAGAGCTCCTACAATGAGCAGTTCTTC. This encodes CASSLAGGKSSYNEQFF.

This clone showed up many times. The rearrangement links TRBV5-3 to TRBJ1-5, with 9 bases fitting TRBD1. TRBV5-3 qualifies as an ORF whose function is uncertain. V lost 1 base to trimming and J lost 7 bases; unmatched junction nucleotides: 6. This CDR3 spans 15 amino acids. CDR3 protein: CARSLRDRAGQPQHF. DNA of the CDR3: TGTGCCAGAAGCTTGCGGGACAGGGCGGGCCAGCCCCAGCATTTT.

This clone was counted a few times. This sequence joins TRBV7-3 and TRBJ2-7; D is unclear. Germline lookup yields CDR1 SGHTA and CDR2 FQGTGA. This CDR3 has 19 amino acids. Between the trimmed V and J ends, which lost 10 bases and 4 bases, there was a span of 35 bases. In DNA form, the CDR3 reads TGTGCCACCTCCAGCTCCCCCCCGCGTTATAATCACCTGGAGTACGAGCAGTACTTC. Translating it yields CATSSSPPRYNHLEYEQYF. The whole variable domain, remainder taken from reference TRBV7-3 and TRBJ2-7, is GAGVSQTPSNKVTEKGKYVELRCDPISGHTALYWYRQSLGQGPEFLIYFQGTGAADDSGLPNDRFFAVRPEGSVSTLKIQRTERGDSAVYLCATSSSPPRYNHLEYEQYFGPGTRLTVT.

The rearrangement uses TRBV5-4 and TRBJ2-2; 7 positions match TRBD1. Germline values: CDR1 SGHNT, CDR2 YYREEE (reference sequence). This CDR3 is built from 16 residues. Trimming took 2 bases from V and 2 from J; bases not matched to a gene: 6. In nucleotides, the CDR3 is TGTGCCAGCAGCTTCTCGACAGGGCGAAACACCGGGGAGCTGTTTTTT. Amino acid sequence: CASSFSTGRNTGELFF.

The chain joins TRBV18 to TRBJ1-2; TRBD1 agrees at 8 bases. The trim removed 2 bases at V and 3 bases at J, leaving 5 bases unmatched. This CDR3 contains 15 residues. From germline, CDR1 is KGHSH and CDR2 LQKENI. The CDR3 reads CASSPSQGADYGYTF. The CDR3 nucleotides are TGTGCCAGCTCACCAAGCCAGGGGGCGGACTATGGCTACACCTTC.

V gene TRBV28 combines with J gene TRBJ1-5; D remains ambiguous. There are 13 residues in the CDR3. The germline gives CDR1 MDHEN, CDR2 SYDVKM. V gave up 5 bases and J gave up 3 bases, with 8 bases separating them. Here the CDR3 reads CASSGTDNQPQHF. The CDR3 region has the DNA TGTGCCAGCAGTGGCACAGACAATCAGCCCCAGCATTTT.

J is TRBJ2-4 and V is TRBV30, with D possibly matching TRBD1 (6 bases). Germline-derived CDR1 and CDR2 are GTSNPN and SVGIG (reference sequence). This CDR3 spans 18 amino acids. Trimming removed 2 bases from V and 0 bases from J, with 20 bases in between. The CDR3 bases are TGTGCCTGGAGTCCATACTACCAGGGGTCGCTAGCCAAAAACATTCAGTACTTC. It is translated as CAWSPYYQGSLAKNIQYF.

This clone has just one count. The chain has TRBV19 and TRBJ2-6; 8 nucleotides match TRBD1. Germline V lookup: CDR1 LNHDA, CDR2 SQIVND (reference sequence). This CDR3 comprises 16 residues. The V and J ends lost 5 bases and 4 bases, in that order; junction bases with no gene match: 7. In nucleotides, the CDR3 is TGTGCCAGTAGTCCGCAGGGGGCGTACGGGGCCAACGTCCTGACTTTC. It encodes CASSPQGAYGANVLTF. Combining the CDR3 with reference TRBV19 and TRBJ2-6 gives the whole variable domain DGGITQSPKYLFRKEGQNVTLSCEQNLNHDAMYWYRQDPGQGLRLIYYSQIVNDFQKGDIAEGYSVSREKKESFPLTVTSAQKNPTAFYLCASSPQGAYGANVLTFGAGSRLTVL.

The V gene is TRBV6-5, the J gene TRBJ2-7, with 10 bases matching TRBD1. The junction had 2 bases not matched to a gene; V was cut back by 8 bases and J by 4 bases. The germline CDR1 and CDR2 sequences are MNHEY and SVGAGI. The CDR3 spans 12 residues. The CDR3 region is CASWGQGYEQYF. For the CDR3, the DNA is TGTGCCAGCTGGGGACAGGGGTACGAGCAGTACTTC.

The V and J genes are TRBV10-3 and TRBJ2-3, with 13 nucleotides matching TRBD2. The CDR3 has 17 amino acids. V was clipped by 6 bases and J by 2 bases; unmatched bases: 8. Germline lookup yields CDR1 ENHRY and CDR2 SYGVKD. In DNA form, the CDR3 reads TGTGCCATCAGCGCAGGGACTAGCGGGAAATCCACAGATACGCAGTATTTT. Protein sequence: CAISAGTSGKSTDTQYF.

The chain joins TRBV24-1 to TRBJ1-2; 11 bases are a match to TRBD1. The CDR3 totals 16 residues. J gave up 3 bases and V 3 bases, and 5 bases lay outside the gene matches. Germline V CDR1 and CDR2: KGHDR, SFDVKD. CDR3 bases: TGTGCCACCAGTGATCCCGGACAGGGGGCTGACTATGGCTACACCTTC. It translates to CATSDPGQGADYGYTF.